This TCR beta chain stems from a study of cytomegalovirus exposure and HLA in healthy donors. Study-level points and caveats: An observed cluster of highly shared sequence variants was recorded as a likely sequencing artifact. In a later analysis, the majority of CMV-associated beta chains seemingly showed HLA restriction. TCR beta V- and J-gene trimming, according to a later analysis, was linked to a missense DCLRE1C variant.

To note about this clone: What it binds is unknown.

PCR employed 60 Vbeta and 13 Jbeta primers. In the authors' methods: In a later analysis, 80 million to 100 million unique TCR beta chains included roughly 11 million shared by two or more donors. TCRdb's copy holds only in-frame clones and misses some; the assay was immunoSEQ multiplex PCR. V and J calls and clone size are as listed in that table; D and trimming were resolved from the DNA. The table has roughly 100,000 clones, less than 9.5% seen once. CDR1 and CDR2 from the germline V gene are SGHVS and FNYEAQ. The CDR3 consists of 13 residues. The ends were cut back, 2 bases at V and 3 bases at J, with 5 bases in the middle.

Sequencing was carried out using PBMCs. The chain recombines TRBV7-6 with TRBJ2-1; D is unclear. This receptor was identified in a man aged 45-65 years in good health and CMV-seropositive. Written as DNA, the CDR3 is TGTGCCAGCAGCTTAAACTTCTACAATGAGCAGTTCTTC. This encodes CASSLNFYNEQFF.